These T cell receptor beta chains were read from a single sample in a study of T cell repertoires in cytomegalovirus infection. One entry per CDR3 protein, called by TCRdb with MiXCR from the reads. Of about 740,000 distinct CDR3 sequences listed, 35% to 45% were seen once; the top ten hold 2.5% to 3.5%. The sequencing input was PBMCs. Receptors originate from a human donor in good health (CMV status not recorded). Some clones in this sample may be carry-over from other donors' samples. The CDR3 runs from the conserved cysteine through the conserved F or W. D genes are given only for firm matches.

V gene | D gene | CDR3 protein
TRBV18 | . | CASSHSRTVPIYNTEAFF
TRBV7-6 | . | CASSFFRDGYGYTF
TRBV27 | . | CASSLLGPQRAFF
TRBV15 | TRBD2 | CATSSGTSNQETQYF
TRBV19 | . | CDSRGPMNTEAFF
TRBV10-3 | . | CAISEKLGQDTGELFF
TRBV6-1 | . | CASSLYSYQPQHF
TRBV15 | . | CATSTSGRQETQYF
TRBV6-1 | . | CASTSLDSNQPQHF
TRBV7-3 | . | CASSLEGLGSSYNEQFF
TRBV7-9 | TRBD1 | CASTPGTGVHTEAFF
TRBV7-2 | . | CASSLAKGEDRSSYNSPLHF
TRBV28 | TRBD1 | CASSGTGAGYTF
TRBV28 | TRBD2 | CASSFSERDPYEQYF
TRBV6-2/TRBV6-3 | TRBD1 | CASSYPGQGPGEAFF
TRBV28 | . | CASTRQGAEAFF
TRBV7-2 | TRBD1 | CASNLKGQGKYNEQFF
TRBV11-1 | TRBD1 | CASSRQGASTNTEAFF
TRBV19 | . | CARLEYNYGYTF
TRBV7-2 | . | CASSEGVGNTIYF
TRBV3-1 | . | CASSQGGWNEQDF
TRBV12-3/TRBV12-4 | . | CASSLGRSFFYEQYF
TRBV5-4 | . | CASSMSGPRAPRAFF
TRBV14 | . | CASSPRTVQYGIYEQFF
TRBV10-2 | TRBD2 | CASLKREGRYEQFF
TRBV29-1 | TRBD2 | CSVEGGLAGGTDTQYF
TRBV10-3 | . | CAISESKGPGANILTF
TRBV7-9 | . | CASSLLGDWGEQYF
TRBV19 | TRBD2 | CASKSSGRSNEQFF
TRBV28 | TRBD1 | CASNRDRGPLTEAFF
TRBV15 | . | CATSPTRGSSGNTIYF
TRBV18 | . | CASSPLEGLNQPQHF
TRBV6-1 | TRBD1 | CASLEGAPGNSPLHF
TRBV7-2 | . | CASSVGHNEQFF
TRBV28 | . | CARSFGGGPSYEQYF
TRBV28 | TRBD1 | CASRPTLTGPGEKLFF
TRBV7-2 | . | CASSLAGVTEAFF
TRBV28 | . | CATPSPGSNQPQHF
TRBV6-1 | . | CASSYGTFGTDTQYF